Shown below are 25 T cell receptor beta chains from a single sample sequenced in a study of OX40 agonist ivuxolimab in advanced cancers. The assay was immunoSEQ multiplex PCR, and TCRdb's table has in-frame clones only and misses some. The sample yields 75,000 to 100,000 clones, more than 85% seen once. The sample in question was CD4+ or CD8+ T cells sorted from blood, obtained in a trial of the OX40 agonist ivuxolimab. Receptors originate from an adult with an advanced solid tumor such as melanoma, head and neck, liver or kidney cancer.

The V call is TRBV19, the J call TRBJ2-1; possible D gene TRBD1, 6 bases. There are 13 residues in the CDR3. With 5 bases removed from V and 10 bases from J, the gap between germline ends came to 15 bases. Germline lookup yields CDR1 LNHDA and CDR2 SQIVND (reference sequence). CDR3 residues: CASSPGQLEEQFF. Written as DNA, the CDR3 is TGTGCCAGTAGTCCCGGACAGCTAGAGGAGCAGTTCTTC.

The V and J genes are TRBV5-5 and TRBJ2-3, with 12 bases that match TRBD2. CDR3 length equals 18 residues. After removal of 4 bases from V and 1 base from J, the junction contained 10 bases not matched to a gene. Germline V gene lookup returns CDR1 SGHKS and CDR2 YYEKEE (reference sequence). CDR3 sequence (DNA): TGTGCCAGCAGCATGAGACTAGCGGGAGTATTTGGCACAGATACGCAGTATTTT. Its protein product is CASSMRLAGVFGTDTQYF.

J is TRBJ2-5 and V is TRBV19; the match to TRBD2 covers 9 bases. The CDR3 sequence is 15 residues long. V shed 4 bases and J 5 bases; nucleotides not matched to a gene: 8. Per germline, CDR1 LNHDA and CDR2 SQIVND (reference sequence). The CDR3 bases are TGTGCCAGTAGTAGCGGGACTAGCAGGGGGGAGACCCAGTACTTC. It yields the protein CASSSGTSRGETQYF.

The J gene is TRBJ1-1, the V gene TRBV5-4; no firm D call. CDR1 SGHNT and CDR2 YYREEE come from the germline V gene (reference sequence). This CDR3 contains 15 residues. Trimming took off 0 bases at V and 0 bases at J, with 9 bases between the two ends. The CDR3 DNA sequence: TGTGCCAGCAGCTTGGCCTCCCAGGTGAACACTGAAGCTTTCTTT. It encodes CASSLASQVNTEAFF.

The chain has TRBV20-1 and TRBJ1-1; a weak D match, TRBD1 (5 bases). V was cut by 2 bases and J by 12 bases, with 13 bases left in between. The CDR3 runs 11 residues. Germline loops: CDR1 DFQATT, CDR2 SNEGSKA (reference sequence). The CDR3 region has the DNA TGCAGTGCTAGACAGGGTATCAGGTCTTTCTTT. It specifies CSARQGIRSFF.

The V gene is TRBV6-6, the J gene TRBJ2-5, with D possibly being TRBD1 or TRBD2 (6 bases each). Between the trimmed V and J ends, which lost 5 bases and 7 bases, there was a span of 23 bases. This CDR3 is built from 16 residues. CDR1 and CDR2 from the germline V gene are MNHNY and SVGAGI (reference sequence). CDR3: CASSGGDTTERGTQYF. Here the CDR3 DNA reads TGTGCCAGCAGTGGCGGGGACACAACCGAGCGAGGGACCCAGTACTTC.

This rearrangement joins TRBV7-2 to TRBJ2-7; D might be TRBD2 (5 bases). Trimming stripped 4 bases from V and 2 bases from J, with 18 bases between. This CDR3 contains 16 residues. Germline V CDR1 and CDR2: SGHTA, FQGNSA. CDR3 amino acids: CASSSPRGGTPYEQYF. CDR3 bases: TGTGCCAGCAGCTCCCCCCGGGGTGGCACACCCTACGAGCAGTACTTC.

This rearrangement joins TRBV18 to TRBJ2-7; 10 bases align to TRBD1. V trimming: 3 bases; J trimming: 2 bases; junction bases outside the gene matches: 4. This CDR3 has 15 residues. Per the germline V gene, CDR1 is KGHSH and CDR2 is LQKENI. The CDR3 spells CASSPKTGGAYEQYF. The CDR3, as DNA: TGTGCCAGCTCACCGAAGACAGGGGGCGCCTACGAGCAGTACTTC.

This CDR3 reads CASSRPPGQAQTEAFF. The CDR3 coding sequence is TGTGCCAGCAGTCGACCCCCGGGACAGGCCCAGACTGAAGCTTTCTTT. This rearrangement joins TRBV28 to TRBJ1-1; 8 nucleotides agree with TRBD1. Germline values: CDR1 MDHEN, CDR2 SYDVKM. The CDR3 spans 16 residues. The ends lost 5 bases at V and 5 bases at J; junction bases unmatched: 13.

The chain couples TRBV7-9 to TRBJ2-1, with D possibly TRBD2 on 5 matching bases. Germline V CDR1 and CDR2: SEHNR, FQNEAQ (reference sequence). V was pared by 5 bases and J by 5 bases, with 10 bases between. This CDR3 has 13 residues. The CDR3 here is CASSPRRNNEQFF. The CDR3 DNA reads TGTGCCAGCAGCCCTCGGAGGAACAATGAGCAGTTCTTC.

The chain carries TRBV7-9 and TRBJ1-4; D remains unclear. Trimming stripped 2 bases from V and 0 bases from J, with 10 bases between. The length of the CDR3 is 16 residues. Germline assignment: CDR1 SEHNR and CDR2 FQNEAQ (reference sequence). The CDR3 sequence: CASSLLGQTTNEKLFF. CDR3 DNA: TGTGCCAGCAGCTTATTGGGTCAGACAACTAATGAAAAACTGTTTTTT.

The chain is built from TRBV9 and TRBJ2-2; 10 bases agree with TRBD2. CDR3 length equals 15 residues. J lost 4 bases, V lost 2 bases, and 2 bases had no gene match. The germline V gene has CDR1 SGDLS and CDR2 YYNGEE. DNA of the CDR3: TGTGCCAGCAGCGTGGGACTAGCGCCCACCGGGGAGCTGTTTTTT. It encodes CASSVGLAPTGELFF.

This chain uses TRBV5-1 with TRBJ2-6; no clear D. V was clipped by 0 bases and J by 1 base, with 5 bases between them. The CDR3 is made up of 15 amino acids. The germline gives CDR1 SGHRS, CDR2 YFSETQ. CDR3 in amino acids: CASSLGSSGANVLTF. In DNA, the CDR3 is TGCGCCAGCAGCTTGGGGTCTTCTGGGGCCAACGTCCTGACTTTC.

This rearrangement joins TRBV5-1 to TRBJ1-1; tentatively, D is TRBD1 (5 bases). Germline values: CDR1 SGHRS, CDR2 YFSETQ. V lost 3 bases, J lost 2 bases, and 23 bases lay in between. The CDR3 extends over 18 amino acids. The CDR3: CASSYTSGGNLLNTEAFF. Written as DNA, the CDR3 is TGCGCCAGCAGCTATACCTCGGGGGGAAATTTATTAAACACTGAAGCTTTCTTT. The full variable domain, rest sourced from reference TRBV5-1 and TRBJ1-1, is KAGVTQTPRYLIKTRGQQVTLSCSPISGHRSVSWYQQTPGQGLQFLFEYFSETQRNKGNFPGRFSGRQFSNSRSEMNVSTLELGDSALYLCASSYTSGGNLLNTEAFFGQGTRLTVV.

J is TRBJ2-3 and V is TRBV28, with 8 nucleotides matching TRBD2. The germline V gene has CDR1 MDHEN and CDR2 SYDVKM. The V segment lost 5 bases and the J segment 4 bases; nucleotides outside the gene matches: 8. This CDR3 spans 15 amino acids. The CDR3 reads CASSPLGTRADTQYF. CDR3 coding DNA: TGTGCCAGCAGTCCCCTCGGGACTAGGGCAGATACGCAGTATTTT.

CDR3 nucleotides: TGTGCCAGTATCAGTACAGGGAATTCGAAAAAACTGTTTTTT. This sequence encodes CASISTGNSKKLFF. The chain links TRBV19 to TRBJ1-4, with D perhaps matching TRBD1 (6 bases). There are 14 residues in the CDR3. The germline gives CDR1 LNHDA, CDR2 SQIVND (reference sequence). The germline V and J ends were trimmed by 7 bases and 9 bases, with 18 bases remaining between them.

In this sample, this clone turned up a few times. The DNA for the CDR3 is TGTGCCAGCAGTTTCAGACTAGCCCAAGGGACAGATACGCAGTATTTT. Protein: CASSFRLAQGTDTQYF. The V gene is TRBV27, the J gene TRBJ2-3; 7 nucleotides line up with TRBD2. This CDR3 has 16 residues. V shed 3 bases, J shed 3 bases, and the junction held 9 bases outside the gene matches. Germline loops: CDR1 MNHEY, CDR2 SMNVEV (reference sequence).

The genes are TRBV6-1 and TRBJ2-6; D might be TRBD2 (5 bases). V lost 2 bases and J 0 bases, leaving 14 bases between the germline ends. Germline values: CDR1 MNHNS, CDR2 SASEGT. The CDR3 has 18 amino acids. CDR3 DNA sequence: TGTGCCAGCAGTGAAACGGGGTGGGGTCTCTCTGGGGCCAACGTCCTGACTTTC. Translating gives CASSETGWGLSGANVLTF.

The chain employs TRBV6-5 and TRBJ2-5; the D is unclear. CDR1 MNHEY and CDR2 SVGAGI come from the germline V gene. The V gene lost 0 bases and the J gene lost 0 bases, with 5 bases spanning the gap. The CDR3 consists of 14 residues. The CDR3 nucleotides are TGTGCCAGCAGTTACTCGCGCGACCAAGAGACCCAGTACTTC. Residues: CASSYSRDQETQYF.

V gene TRBV7-2 combines with J gene TRBJ2-3, with D uncertain. The CDR3 totals 12 residues. Between the trimmed V and J ends, which lost 4 bases and 7 bases, there was a span of 9 bases. Germline assignment: CDR1 SGHTA and CDR2 FQGNSA. The CDR3 protein is CASSSSLNTQYF. DNA of the CDR3: TGTGCCAGCAGCTCTTCGCTCAATACGCAGTATTTT.

J is TRBJ2-3 and V is TRBV18; D ambiguous. V was pared by 1 base and J by 1 base, with 12 bases between. Germline V gene sequence: CDR1 KGHSH, CDR2 LQKENI. The length of the CDR3 is 16 residues. The CDR3 DNA reads TGTGCCAGCTCACCACTGGTTGTTCTGGGCACAGATACGCAGTATTTT. This sequence encodes CASSPLVVLGTDTQYF.

This chain uses TRBV29-1 with TRBJ1-2; D is perhaps TRBD1 (5 bases). Germline CDR1 SQVTM, CDR2 ANQGSEA. This CDR3 region has 14 residues. With 0 bases removed from V and 5 bases from J, the gap between germline ends came to 13 bases. The CDR3 sequence: CSVEDRRGPYGYTF. CDR3 in DNA: TGCAGCGTTGAAGATCGAAGGGGCCCTTATGGCTACACCTTC.

This clone has only a few counts. This chain links TRBV5-1 with TRBJ2-7, with 8 nucleotides matching TRBD1. Germline CDR1 and CDR2: SGHRS and YFSETQ. After removal of 6 bases from V and 4 bases from J, the junction contained 12 bases not matched to a gene. The CDR3 is made up of 15 amino acids. The CDR3 nucleotides read TGCGCCAGCAAATCACAAGGTCAGGGGGCTTACGAGCAGTACTTC. Protein product: CASKSQGQGAYEQYF.

J is TRBJ2-3 and V is TRBV25-1; 9 bases fit TRBD2. The CDR3 contains 15 residues. Germline V gene data show CDR1 as MGHDK and CDR2 as SYGVNS. The V gene end was trimmed by 1 base and the J gene end by 3 bases; junction bases not matched to a gene: 2. The CDR3 DNA reads as TGTGCCAGCAGTGAATCGAGCGGGAGGACAGATACGCAGTATTTT. This sequence encodes CASSESSGRTDTQYF.

The chain joins TRBV7-3 to TRBJ2-7; possibly TRBD1 or TRBD2 for D (5 bases each). CDR1 SGHTA and CDR2 FQGTGA come from the germline V gene. The V and J ends lost 2 bases and 12 bases respectively, with 20 bases between them. This CDR3 comprises 14 residues. CDR3 coding DNA: TGTGCCAGCAGCTTAGGGGCGCGGGCACCTACCCTGTACTTC. It specifies CASSLGARAPTLYF.